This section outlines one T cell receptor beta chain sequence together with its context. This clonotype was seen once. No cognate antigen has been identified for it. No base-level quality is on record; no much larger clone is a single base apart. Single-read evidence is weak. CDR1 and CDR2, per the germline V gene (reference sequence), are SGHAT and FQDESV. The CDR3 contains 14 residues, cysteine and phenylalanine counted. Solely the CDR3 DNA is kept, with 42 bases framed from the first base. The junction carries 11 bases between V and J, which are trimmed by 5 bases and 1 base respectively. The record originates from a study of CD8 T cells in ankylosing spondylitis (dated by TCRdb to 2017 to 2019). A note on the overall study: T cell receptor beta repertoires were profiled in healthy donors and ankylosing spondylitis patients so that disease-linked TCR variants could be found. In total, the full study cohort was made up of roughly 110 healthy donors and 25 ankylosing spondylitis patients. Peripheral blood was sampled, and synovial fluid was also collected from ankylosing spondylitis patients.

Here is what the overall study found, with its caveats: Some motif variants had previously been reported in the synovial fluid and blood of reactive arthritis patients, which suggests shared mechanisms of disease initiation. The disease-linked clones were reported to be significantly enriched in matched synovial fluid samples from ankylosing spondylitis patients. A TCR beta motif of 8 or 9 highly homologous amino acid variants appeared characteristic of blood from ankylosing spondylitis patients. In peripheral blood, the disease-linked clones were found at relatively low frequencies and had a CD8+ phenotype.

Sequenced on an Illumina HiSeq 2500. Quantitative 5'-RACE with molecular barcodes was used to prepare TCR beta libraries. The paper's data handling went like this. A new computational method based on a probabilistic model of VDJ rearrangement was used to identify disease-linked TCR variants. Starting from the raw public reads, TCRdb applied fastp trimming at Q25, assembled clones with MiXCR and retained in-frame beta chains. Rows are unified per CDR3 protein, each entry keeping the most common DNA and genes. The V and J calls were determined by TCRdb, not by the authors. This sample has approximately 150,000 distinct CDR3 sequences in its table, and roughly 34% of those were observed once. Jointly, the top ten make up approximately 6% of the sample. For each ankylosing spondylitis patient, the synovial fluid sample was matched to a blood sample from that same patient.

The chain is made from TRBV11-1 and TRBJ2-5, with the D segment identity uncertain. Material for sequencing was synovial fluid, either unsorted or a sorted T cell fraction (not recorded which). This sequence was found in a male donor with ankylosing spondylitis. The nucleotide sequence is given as TGTGCCAGCAGCCCGTTGGCCCTCCAAGAGACCCAGTACTTC. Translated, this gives CASSPLALQETQYF.